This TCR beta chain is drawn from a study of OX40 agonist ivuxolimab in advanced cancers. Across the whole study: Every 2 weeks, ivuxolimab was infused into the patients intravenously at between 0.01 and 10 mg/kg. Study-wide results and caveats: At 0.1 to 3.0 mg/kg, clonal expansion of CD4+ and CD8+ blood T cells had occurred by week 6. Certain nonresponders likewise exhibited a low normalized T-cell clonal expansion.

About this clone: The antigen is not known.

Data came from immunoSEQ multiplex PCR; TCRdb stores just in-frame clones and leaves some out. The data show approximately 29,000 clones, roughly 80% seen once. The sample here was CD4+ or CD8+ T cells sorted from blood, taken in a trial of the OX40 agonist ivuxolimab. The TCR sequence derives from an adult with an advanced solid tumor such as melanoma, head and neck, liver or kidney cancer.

CDR3 residues: CASSPEPGADEKLFF. CDR3 DNA: TGTGCCAGCAGTCCAGAGCCCGGGGCGGATGAAAAACTGTTTTTT. The V call is TRBV7-3, the J call TRBJ1-4; D possibly corresponds to TRBD1 (5 bases). Deletions cut 6 bases from V and 6 bases from J, with 17 bases between. Germline assignment: CDR1 SGHTA and CDR2 FQGTGA. The CDR3 has 15 amino acids.